The T cell receptor (beta chain) described here comes from a study of cytomegalovirus exposure and HLA in healthy donors. Overall study results and limits: Productive rates of about 90% or about 30% were seen for most TCR beta V segments in an earlier analysis. CMV serostatus was the only immune exposure information that was available.

V lost 2 bases and J 3 bases, leaving 10 bases between the germline ends. Looked up from germline, CDR1 is SGHTA and CDR2 is FQGNSA. This CDR3 is built from 14 residues. The table lists this clone with a few counts. Its antigen is not identified. Vbeta (60) and Jbeta (13) primers were used in the PCR. The protocol was immunoSEQ multiplex PCR, while the TCRdb copy is restricted to in-frame clones and leaves out a portion. The table has around 160,000 clones, around 68% seen once. This clonotype was obtained from a man over 45 in good health and CMV-seronegative. Sequenced sample: PBMCs. The V and J genes are TRBV7-2 and TRBJ2-5; D perhaps matches TRBD2 (6 bases). This CDR3 is CASSLKGGKETQYF. The CDR3 DNA is TGTGCCAGCAGCTTAAAAGGAGGGAAAGAGACCCAGTACTTC.